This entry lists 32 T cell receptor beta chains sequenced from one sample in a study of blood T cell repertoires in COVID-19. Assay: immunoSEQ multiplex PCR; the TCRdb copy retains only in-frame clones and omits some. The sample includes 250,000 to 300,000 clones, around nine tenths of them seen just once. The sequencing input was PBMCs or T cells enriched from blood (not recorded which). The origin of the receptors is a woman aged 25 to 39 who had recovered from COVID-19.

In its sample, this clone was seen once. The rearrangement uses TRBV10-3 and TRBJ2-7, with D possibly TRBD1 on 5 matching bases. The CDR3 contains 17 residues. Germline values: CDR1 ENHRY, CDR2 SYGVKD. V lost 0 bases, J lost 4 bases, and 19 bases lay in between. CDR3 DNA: TGTGCCATCAGTGAGTCGATTCCTCAGGGCTCCTTTTACGAGCAGTACTTC. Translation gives CAISESIPQGSFYEQYF.

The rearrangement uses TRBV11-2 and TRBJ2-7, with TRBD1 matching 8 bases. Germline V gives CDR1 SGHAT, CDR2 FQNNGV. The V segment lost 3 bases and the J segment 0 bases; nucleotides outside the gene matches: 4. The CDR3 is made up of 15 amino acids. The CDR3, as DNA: TGTGCCAGCAGCTTCAGGGGGCAGGGCTCCTACGAGCAGTACTTC. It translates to CASSFRGQGSYEQYF.

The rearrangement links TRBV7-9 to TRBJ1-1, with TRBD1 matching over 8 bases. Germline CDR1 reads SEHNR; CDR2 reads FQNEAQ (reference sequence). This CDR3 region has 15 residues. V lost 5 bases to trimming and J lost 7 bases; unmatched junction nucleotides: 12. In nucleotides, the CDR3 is TGTGCCAGCAGCGAGAGACAGGGGATGTTGGGTGAAGCTTTCTTT. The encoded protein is CASSERQGMLGEAFF.

CDR3 DNA: TGTGCCAGCATTCTACTTAGCTACAATGAGCAGTTCTTC. It encodes CASILLSYNEQFF. The chain recombines TRBV7-9 with TRBJ2-1; no reliable D call. In germline, CDR1 is SEHNR, CDR2 FQNEAQ (reference sequence). V lost 7 bases and J lost 3, with 10 bases in between. The CDR3 runs to 13 residues.

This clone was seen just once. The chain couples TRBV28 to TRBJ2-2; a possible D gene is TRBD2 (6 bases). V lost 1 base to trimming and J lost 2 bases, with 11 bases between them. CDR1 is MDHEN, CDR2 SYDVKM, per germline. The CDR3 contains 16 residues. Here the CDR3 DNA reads TGTGCCAGCAGTTTATTTACTAGCATCAACACCGGGGAGCTGTTTTTT. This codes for CASSLFTSINTGELFF.

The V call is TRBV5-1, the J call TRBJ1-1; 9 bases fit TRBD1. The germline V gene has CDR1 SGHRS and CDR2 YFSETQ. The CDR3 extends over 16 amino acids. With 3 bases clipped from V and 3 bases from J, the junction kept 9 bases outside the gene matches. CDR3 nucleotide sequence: TGCGCCAGCAGCTCGGGACAGGGAGGTCCCTACACTGAAGCTTTCTTT. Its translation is CASSSGQGGPYTEAFF.

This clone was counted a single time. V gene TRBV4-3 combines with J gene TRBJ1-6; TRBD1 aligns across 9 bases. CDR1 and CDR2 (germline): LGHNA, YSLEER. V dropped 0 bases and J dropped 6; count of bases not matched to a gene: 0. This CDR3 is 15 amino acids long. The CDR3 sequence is CASSQEGQGNSPLHF. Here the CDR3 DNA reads TGCGCCAGCAGCCAAGAGGGACAGGGTAATTCACCCCTCCACTTT.

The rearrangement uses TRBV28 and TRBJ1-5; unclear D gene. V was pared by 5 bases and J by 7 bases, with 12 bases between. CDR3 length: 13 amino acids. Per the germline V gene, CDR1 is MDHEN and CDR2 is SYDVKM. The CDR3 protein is CASSRDKNQPQHF. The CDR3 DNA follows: TGTGCCAGCAGTAGAGACAAAAACCAGCCCCAGCATTTT.

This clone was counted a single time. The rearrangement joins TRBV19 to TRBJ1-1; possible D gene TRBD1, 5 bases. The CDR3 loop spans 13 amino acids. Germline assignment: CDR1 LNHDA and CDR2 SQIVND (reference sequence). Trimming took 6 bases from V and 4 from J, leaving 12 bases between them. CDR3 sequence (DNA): TGTGCCAGTAGAAGGGGCGCACTCACTGAAGCTTTCTTT. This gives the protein CASRRGALTEAFF.

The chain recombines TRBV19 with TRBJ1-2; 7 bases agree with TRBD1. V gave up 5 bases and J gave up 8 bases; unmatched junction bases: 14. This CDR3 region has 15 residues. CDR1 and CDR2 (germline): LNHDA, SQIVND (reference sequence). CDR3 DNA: TGTGCCAGTAGTGGCCCACGACAGGGAACAAAAGGCTACACCTTC. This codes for CASSGPRQGTKGYTF.

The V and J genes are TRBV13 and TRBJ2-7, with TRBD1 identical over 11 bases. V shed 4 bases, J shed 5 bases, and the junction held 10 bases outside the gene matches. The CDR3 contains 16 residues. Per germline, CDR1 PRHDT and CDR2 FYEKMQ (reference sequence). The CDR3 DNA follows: TGTGCCAGCAGCTCCCTAGGGGGACAGGGGGGCCACGAGCAGTACTTC. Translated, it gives CASSSLGGQGGHEQYF.

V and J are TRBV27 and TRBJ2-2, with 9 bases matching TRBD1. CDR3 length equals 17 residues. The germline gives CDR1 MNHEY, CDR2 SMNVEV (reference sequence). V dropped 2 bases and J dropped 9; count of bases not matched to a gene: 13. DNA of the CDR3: TGTGCCAGCAGTTTAGGTCGGGACAGGGTGACGGGGAGGGAGCTGTTTTTT. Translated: CASSLGRDRVTGRELFF.

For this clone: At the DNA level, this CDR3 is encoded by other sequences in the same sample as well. The chain's CDR3 is CASSLRLAGGGDTQYF. The CDR3 region has the DNA TGTGCCAGCAGCTTAAGACTAGCGGGAGGTGGAGATACGCAGTATTTT. The chain has TRBV7-2 and TRBJ2-3; 13 nucleotides align to TRBD2. Germline loops: CDR1 SGHTA, CDR2 FQGNSA. V trimming: 2 bases; J trimming: 5 bases; junction bases outside the gene matches: 4. CDR3 length: 16 amino acids.

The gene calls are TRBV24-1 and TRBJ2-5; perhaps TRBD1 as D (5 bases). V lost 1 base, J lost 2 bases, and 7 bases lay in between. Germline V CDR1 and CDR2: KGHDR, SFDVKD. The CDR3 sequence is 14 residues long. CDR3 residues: CATSDLGAQETQYF. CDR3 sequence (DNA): TGTGCCACCAGTGATTTAGGGGCTCAAGAGACCCAGTACTTC.

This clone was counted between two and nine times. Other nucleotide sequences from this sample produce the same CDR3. The CDR3 DNA reads as TGTGCCAGCAGTCAGGACAGGGGCTCCTACAATGAGCAGTTCTTC. Amino acids: CASSQDRGSYNEQFF. The chain has TRBV4-2 and TRBJ2-1, with TRBD1 identical over 9 bases. Trimming took 6 bases from V and 0 from J; bases not matched to a gene: 3. The CDR3 runs 15 residues. Germline V CDR1 and CDR2: LGHNA, YNFKEQ.

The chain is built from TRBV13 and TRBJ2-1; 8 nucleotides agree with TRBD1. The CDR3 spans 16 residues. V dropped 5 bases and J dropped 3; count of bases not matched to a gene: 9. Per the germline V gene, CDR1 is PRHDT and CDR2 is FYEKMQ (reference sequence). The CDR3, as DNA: TGTGCCAGCAGCCCCCCTAGACAGGGGATCTACAATGAGCAGTTCTTC. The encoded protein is CASSPPRQGIYNEQFF.

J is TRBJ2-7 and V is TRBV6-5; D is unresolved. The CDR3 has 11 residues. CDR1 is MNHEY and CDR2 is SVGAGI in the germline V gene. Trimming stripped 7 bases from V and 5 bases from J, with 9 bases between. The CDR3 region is CASTLFNEQYF. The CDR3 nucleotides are TGTGCCAGCACCCTCTTTAACGAGCAGTACTTC.

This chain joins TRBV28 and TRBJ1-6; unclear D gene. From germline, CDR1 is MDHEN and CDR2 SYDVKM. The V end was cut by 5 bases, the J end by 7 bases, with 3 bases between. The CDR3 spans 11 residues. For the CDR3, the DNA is TGTGCCAGCAGTCCAAATTCACCCCTCCACTTT. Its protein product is CASSPNSPLHF.

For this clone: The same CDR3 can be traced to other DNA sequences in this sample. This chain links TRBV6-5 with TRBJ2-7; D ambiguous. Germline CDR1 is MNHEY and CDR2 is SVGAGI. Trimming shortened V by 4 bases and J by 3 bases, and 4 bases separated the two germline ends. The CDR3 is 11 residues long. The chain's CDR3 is CASSSHYEQYF. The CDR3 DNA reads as TGTGCCAGCAGTTCACACTACGAGCAGTACTTC.

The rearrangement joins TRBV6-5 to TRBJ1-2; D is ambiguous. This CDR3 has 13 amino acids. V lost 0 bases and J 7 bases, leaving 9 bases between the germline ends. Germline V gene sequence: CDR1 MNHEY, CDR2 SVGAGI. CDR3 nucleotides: TGTGCCAGCAGTTACTCGGCCCTGGCTGGCTACACCTTC. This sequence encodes CASSYSALAGYTF.

The CDR3 nucleotides are TGTGCCAGTATCAGGGGGAACGCGAACACCGGGGAGCTGTTTTTT. Translated, it gives CASIRGNANTGELFF. V and J are TRBV19 and TRBJ2-2, with TRBD1 matching over 7 bases. J lost 0 bases, V lost 7 bases, and 5 bases had no gene match. The CDR3 is made up of 15 amino acids. Germline values: CDR1 LNHDA, CDR2 SQIVND (reference sequence).

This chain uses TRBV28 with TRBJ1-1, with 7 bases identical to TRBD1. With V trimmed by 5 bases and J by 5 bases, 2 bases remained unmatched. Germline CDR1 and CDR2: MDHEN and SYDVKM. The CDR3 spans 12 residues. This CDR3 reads CASSIQGTEAFF. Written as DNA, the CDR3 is TGTGCCAGCAGTATACAGGGGACTGAAGCTTTCTTT.

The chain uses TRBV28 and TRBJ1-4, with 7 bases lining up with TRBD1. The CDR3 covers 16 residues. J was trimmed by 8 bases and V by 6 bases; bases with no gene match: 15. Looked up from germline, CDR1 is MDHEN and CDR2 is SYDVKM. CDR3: CASRSGQLVVREKLFF. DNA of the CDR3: TGTGCCAGCAGATCGGGACAGCTAGTCGTGAGGGAAAAACTGTTTTTT.

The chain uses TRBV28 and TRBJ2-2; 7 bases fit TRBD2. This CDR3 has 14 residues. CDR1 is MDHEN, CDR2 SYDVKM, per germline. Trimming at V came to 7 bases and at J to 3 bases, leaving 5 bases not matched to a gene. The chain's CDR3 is CASKRGGYTGELFF. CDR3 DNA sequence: TGTGCCAGCAAGAGGGGAGGGTACACCGGGGAGCTGTTTTTT. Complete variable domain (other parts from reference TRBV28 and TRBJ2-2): DVKVTQSSRYLVKRTGEKVFLECVQDMDHENMFWYRQDPGLGLRLIYFSYDVKMKEKGDIPEGYSVSREKKERFSLILESASTNQTSMYLCASKRGGYTGELFFGEGSRLTVL.

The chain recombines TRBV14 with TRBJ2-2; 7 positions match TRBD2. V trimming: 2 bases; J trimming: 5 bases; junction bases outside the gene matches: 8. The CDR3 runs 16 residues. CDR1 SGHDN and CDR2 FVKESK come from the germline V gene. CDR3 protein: CASSQRRQGGTGELFF. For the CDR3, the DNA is TGTGCCAGCAGCCAACGTCGGCAGGGAGGGACCGGGGAGCTGTTTTTT.

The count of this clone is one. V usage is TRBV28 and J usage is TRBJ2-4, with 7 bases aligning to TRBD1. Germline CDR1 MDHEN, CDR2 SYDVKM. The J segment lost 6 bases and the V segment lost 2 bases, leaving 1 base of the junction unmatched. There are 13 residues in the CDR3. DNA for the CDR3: TGTGCCAGCAGTTTAAACAGGGGAAACATTCAGTACTTC. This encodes CASSLNRGNIQYF. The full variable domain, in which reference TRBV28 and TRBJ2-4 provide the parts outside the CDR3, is DVKVTQSSRYLVKRTGEKVFLECVQDMDHENMFWYRQDPGLGLRLIYFSYDVKMKEKGDIPEGYSVSREKKERFSLILESASTNQTSMYLCASSLNRGNIQYFGAGTRLSVL.

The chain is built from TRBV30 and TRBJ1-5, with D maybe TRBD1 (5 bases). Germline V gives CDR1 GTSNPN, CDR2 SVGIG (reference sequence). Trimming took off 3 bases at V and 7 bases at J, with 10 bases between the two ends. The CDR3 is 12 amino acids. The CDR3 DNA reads TGTGCCTGGAGGCAGGGCCGACAGCCCCAGCATTTT. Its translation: CAWRQGRQPQHF.

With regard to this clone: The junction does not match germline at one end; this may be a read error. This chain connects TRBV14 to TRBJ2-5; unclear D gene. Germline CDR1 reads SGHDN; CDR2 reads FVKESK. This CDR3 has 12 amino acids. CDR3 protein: CASSQDPEAQYF. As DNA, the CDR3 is TGTGCCAGCAGCCAAGACCCAGAGGCCCAGTACTTC. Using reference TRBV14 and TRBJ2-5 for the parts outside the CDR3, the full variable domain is EAGVTQFPSHSVIEKGQTVTLRCDPISGHDNLYWYRRVMGKEIKFLLHFVKESKQDESGMPNNRFLAERTGGTYSTLKVQPAELEDSGVYFCASSQDPEAQYFGPGTRLLVL.

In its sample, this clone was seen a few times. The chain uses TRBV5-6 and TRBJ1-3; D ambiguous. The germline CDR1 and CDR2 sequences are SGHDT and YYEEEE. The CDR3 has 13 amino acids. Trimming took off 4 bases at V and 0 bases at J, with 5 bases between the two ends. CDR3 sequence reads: CASSISSGNTIYF. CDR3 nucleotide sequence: TGTGCCAGCAGCATTAGCTCTGGAAACACCATATATTTT.

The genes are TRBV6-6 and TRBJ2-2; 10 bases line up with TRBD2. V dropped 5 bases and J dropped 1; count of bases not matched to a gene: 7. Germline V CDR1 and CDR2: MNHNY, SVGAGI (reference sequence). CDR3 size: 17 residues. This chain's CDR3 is CASSQPGTSVNTGELFF. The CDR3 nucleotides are TGTGCCAGCAGTCAACCTGGGACTAGCGTGAACACCGGGGAGCTGTTTTTT.

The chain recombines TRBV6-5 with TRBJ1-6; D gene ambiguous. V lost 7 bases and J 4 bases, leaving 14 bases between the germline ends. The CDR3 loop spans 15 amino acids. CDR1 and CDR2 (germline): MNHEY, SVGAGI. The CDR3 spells CASTTYSGYNSPLHF. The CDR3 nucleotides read TGTGCCAGCACCACCTACTCGGGGTATAATTCACCCCTCCACTTT.

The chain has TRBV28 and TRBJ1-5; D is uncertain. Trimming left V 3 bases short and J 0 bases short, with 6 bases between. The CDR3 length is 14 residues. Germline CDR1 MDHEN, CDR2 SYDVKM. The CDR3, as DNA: TGTGCCAGCAGTTTTAGAGCTAGCAATCAGCCCCAGCATTTT. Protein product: CASSFRASNQPQHF.